This TCR beta chain originates from a study of blood T cell repertoires in COVID-19. Using immunoSEQ multiplex PCR, the repertoire was profiled, and TCRdb retains in-frame clones only, with some absent. The sample lists over 250,000 clones; over 75% were seen once. The sequence came from a human donor in a cohort sampled during active COVID-19. The sequenced material came from peripheral blood.

CDR3 sequence: CASSLERGLNEKLFF. The CDR3 DNA reads TGTGCCAGCAGCTTAGAGCGAGGCCTCAATGAAAAACTGTTTTTT. The rearrangement links TRBV7-2 to TRBJ1-4; D is undetermined. Germline loops: CDR1 SGHTA, CDR2 FQGNSA. Trimming pared 1 base from V and 5 bases from J, leaving 11 bases between. CDR3 length: 15 amino acids.